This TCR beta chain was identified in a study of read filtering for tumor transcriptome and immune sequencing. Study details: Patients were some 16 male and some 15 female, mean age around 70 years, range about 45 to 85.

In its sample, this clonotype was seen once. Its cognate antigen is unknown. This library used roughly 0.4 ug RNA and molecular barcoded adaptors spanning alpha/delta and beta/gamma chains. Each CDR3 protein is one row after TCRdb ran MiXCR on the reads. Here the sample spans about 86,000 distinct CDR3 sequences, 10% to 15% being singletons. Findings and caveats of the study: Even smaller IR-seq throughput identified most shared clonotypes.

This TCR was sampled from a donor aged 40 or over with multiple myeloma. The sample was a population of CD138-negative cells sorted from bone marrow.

The CDR3 sequence is CATQGVDQPQHF. CDR3 DNA: TGTGCCACCCAAGGGGTGGATCAGCCCCAGCATTTT. The J gene is TRBJ1-5, the V gene TRBV25-1; D might be TRBD1 (5 bases). The V gene lost 10 bases and the J gene lost 5 bases, with 12 bases spanning the gap. In germline, CDR1 is MGHDK, CDR2 SYGVNS. The CDR3 has 12 amino acids.